This TCR beta chain was identified during a study of cytomegalovirus exposure and HLA in healthy donors (dated 2017 in TCRdb). Regarding the study in general: An earlier analysis of some 600 of the donors reported approximately 280 Gb of sequence data and roughly 120 million unique TCR beta sequences obtained from approximately 180 million T cells. An early release that covered more than 550 HLA-typed donors contained approximately 300 gigabases of sequencing data and around 80 million unique TCR sequences. The genetic ancestry cluster associated with self-reported Caucasian donors included 65% to 90% of the 398 genotyped donors. The study was designed to test whether signatures of past pathogen exposure could be identified by cataloging public T cell receptors. Using immunosequencing, the study profiled T cell repertoires from about 650 subjects and related those repertoires to cytomegalovirus serostatus. Besides the first cohort of hundreds of subjects, a separate validation cohort made up of some 110 different subjects was used. To predict cytomegalovirus infection status, the study brought together high-throughput TCR immunosequencing, statistical association of individual TCRs with disease status, and machine learning. A later analysis re-analyzed previously published TCR beta repertoires from about 600 donors and added high-resolution HLA genotyping to study TCR occurrence patterns. Rather than using new phenotypic data, the later analysis identified candidate immune exposures from TCR beta sequences and from how often those sequences occurred across donors. To decide whether each TCR beta V gene segment behaved as functional or pseudogenic, an earlier analysis of approximately 590 of the donors relied on high-throughput TCR beta sequencing. Alongside the repertoire data, information on donor age, sex, ethnicity and CMV serostatus was compiled. A later genetic analysis took genome-wide SNP genotypes for 398 of the 666 donors and used that subset as a discovery cohort. Every discovery cohort repertoire had been produced on one sequencing platform. Both class I and class II loci were covered by HLA typing, at four-digit resolution. The number of donors typed differed by locus, with roughly 620-630 for A, B, C, DRB1 and DQB1, about 500 for DQA1, approximately 570 for DPA1, and approximately 470 for DPB1. About five DR-DQ haplotypes were treated as single units for association and clustering because of strong linkage in the cohort. On average, around 240,000 unique TCR beta nucleotide sequences were sequenced per donor among roughly 430 genotyped donors of the cohort, with 15% to 20% of those sequences being non-productive.

This clone was observed once. Its antigen is not yet known. Base qualities were left out, and no much larger clone turns up one base away. The cohort consisted of hundreds of healthy bone marrow donors. At the time of sampling, all cohort members were nominally healthy, though unrecorded immune exposures were likely present. The donor was CMV seronegative and belonged to the group of over 350 seronegative cohort members. A peripheral blood sample was provided by each donor, and peripheral blood mononuclear cells were used for TCR beta sequencing. Genomic DNA was extracted from the blood cell samples with the Qiagen DNeasy Blood Extraction Kit. Library method: the immunoSEQ multiplex PCR assay. A mixture of 60 forward primers for TCR Vbeta segments and 13 reverse primers for TCR Jbeta segments was used in the multiplex PCR. A multiplex PCR assay on genomic DNA amplified the CDR3 region of rearranged TCR beta genes. The amplified TCR beta libraries were sequenced on the Illumina HiSeq System as 87-base-pair reads. The authors' analysis ran thus. Across the roughly 600 repertoires, a later analysis counted tens of millions of unique TCR beta chains, 9.5 million to 12 million of which were shared by at least two donors. Raw reads were error-corrected and collapsed into unique sequences with a nearest-neighbor algorithm that merged closely related sequences to remove PCR and sequencing errors. CDR3 sequences were aligned to IMGT reference sequences to assign V, D and J gene segments. For a sequence to be retained, a match of at least six nucleotides to both a V gene segment and a J gene segment was required. Rearrangements were classified as productive when the CDR3 lacked stop codons and remained in frame with V and J, and all other rearrangements were classified as non-productive. CDR3 was defined by IMGT convention, running from the second conserved V-encoded cysteine to the conserved J-encoded phenylalanine. The earlier analysis of fewer than 750 of the donors excluded sequences that lacked an unambiguous match to a single V gene segment. An earlier analysis of a few hundred of the donors called V segments functional above 56.7% productive rearrangements and segregating when the between-donor standard deviation exceeded 5%. To diagnose cytomegalovirus status from the catalog of TCR beta chain sequences, a statistical classification framework was built. V and J gene assignment, in a later analysis, came from comparing TCR nucleotide sequences with IMGT/GENE-DB human TR gene sequences. In a later analysis, CDR3 sequences and most-parsimonious VDJ recombination scenarios were assigned using the TCRdist pipeline. In a later analysis, each TCR beta chain was defined by its CDR3 amino acid sequence together with its V-gene family, and reads lacking a unique V-gene family were excluded. A later analysis removed 550 to 700 highly shared, low-generation-probability nucleotide sequences to deal with suspected cross-contamination and a sequencing artifact. A later analysis calculated a clonal expansion index for each public chain from normalized within-repertoire ranks of inferred template counts. Generation probabilities in a later analysis came from a VDJ recombination model fitted to out-of-frame rearrangements, and those results were checked against IGoR. In a later analysis, hypergeometric tests were used to score TCR-TCR, TCR-HLA and TCR-CMV co-occurrence, with a repertoire-size bias correction applied to TCR pairs. False discovery rates were estimated in a later analysis by permuting HLA or CMV assignments 20 times. In a later analysis, co-occurring TCRs were grouped with DBSCAN, and TCRdist sequence similarity was added when clustering was performed within HLA-allele-positive subsets. Repertoires with fewer than 30,000 or more than 120,000 public chains, plus five repertoires with anomalous nucleotide sharing, were excluded from co-occurrence clustering. TCRdb re-hosts the immuneACCESS table, in-frame sequences only. Its copies lack some clones; in the studies checked, an unresolved V gene accounts for under half of them, and the cause for the rest is not known. V and J calls and clone size follow that table, whereas D and trimming were derived from the DNA. The sample data list about 130,000 clones, and roughly 70% of these were observed just once. Roughly 7.3% of the sample is in the top ten clones.

The investigation overall reported the following: A cluster of highly shared sequence variants was judged likely to be a technical artifact of the sequencing pipeline. A further reported finding was that TCR beta sequences accurately predicted the HLA-A and HLA-B alleles for most subjects in the first cohort. Assigning TCR associations to individual alleles was difficult when HLA alleles, especially DR and DQ, strongly co-occurred. In vitro tests confirmed that a few of the cytomegalovirus-associated TCR beta chains recognize cytomegalovirus antigens. The presence/absence analyses assumed that sequencing depth was roughly uniform across donors, and that assumption may not be true. Specific HLA alleles were associated with about 17,000 TCR beta sequences at a false discovery rate of 0.05 in a later analysis. While some public TCRs were present in many individuals, most TCR sequences turned up only very rarely across donors. Compared with the roughly 720-donor mean, donors in an Asian-associated ancestry cluster had fewer N-insertions in productive TCRs, according to a later genetic analysis. Because counts were too low, 15 to 20 rarely observed V segments, including chromosome 9 orphons, were left out of the earlier analysis of about 620 of the donors. Correlated functional status among segregating V segments might be attributable to linkage disequilibrium, but an unknown experimental factor could not be ruled out. The authors suggested that the approach could potentially be generalized to other disease states and immunological phenotypes. CMV serostatus was the only immune exposure information available for the cohort. V-gene and J-gene trimming of TCR beta chains was associated with a missense DCLRE1C variant in a later genetic analysis, and the association was replicated in an independent cohort. In a later analysis, HLA-associated TCR beta chains showed more clonal expansion and lower generation probabilities than non-associated chains that were equally common. According to a later analysis, parvovirus B19, influenza, CMV and Epstein-Barr virus appeared linked to several top co-occurrence clusters. Broadly in line with IMGT annotations, most TCR beta V segments showed up in productive rearrangements about 87% or about 30% of the time in an earlier analysis of several hundred of the donors. A later analysis found that TCR association rates varied across HLA loci, with DRB1 alleles showing the most associated TCRs and HLA-C alleles the fewest. In a later analysis, most CMV-associated TCR beta chains were found to appear HLA-restricted, with HLA associations seemingly driven largely by CMV exposure. Cytomegalovirus status was reported to be diagnosed by the classifier with high specificity and sensitivity in both the original and validation cohorts. Because some donors lacked HLA typing at each locus, the association tests relied only on the typed subset. The study listed 150 to 200 TCR beta chains as associated with cytomegalovirus. Some IMGT-functional V segments, including TRBV6-2 and TRBV6-3, could not be told apart with the 87-base-pair reads, so those segments were excluded. Only TCR beta chains were sequenced in this cohort, and the absence of alpha or paired-chain data limited detectable features.

A distance of 9 bases separates the germline ends of V and J, which lose 3 bases and 3 bases respectively. CDR1 and CDR2 were assigned from the germline V gene as SGDLS and YYNGEE. Reading from cysteine to phenylalanine, the CDR3 counts 13 amino acids. Just CDR3 DNA is preserved here, 39 bases in frame from base 1. The TCR originated in a man between 25 and 39 years old in good health and CMV-seronegative. Sequencing used PBMCs. The sequence is built from TRBV9 and TRBJ1-2, with the identity of the D gene unclear. The sequenced DNA: TGTGCCAGCAGCGGGTCGCGGGACTATGGCTACACCTTC. The translation is CASSGSRDYGYTF.